The next 29 T cell receptor beta chains were all read from a single sample in a study of T cells in women clearing cervical HPV infection. TCRdb's copy holds only in-frame clones and misses some; the assay was immunoSEQ multiplex PCR. The sample table sets out about 30,000 clones. The material sequenced was blood buffy coat. Receptors were obtained from a woman aged 18-70 years with a cervical HPV16 infection that either progressed to CIN3+ or cleared (not recorded which).

With regard to this clone: The read falls 3 residues short of the CDR3 end, and the missing part is taken from the germline J gene. This chain uses TRBV19 with TRBJ1-2; a possible D gene is TRBD1 (5 bases). With 9 bases removed from V and 6 bases from J, the gap between germline ends came to 14 bases. This CDR3 spans 12 amino acids. The germline V gene has CDR1 LNHDA and CDR2 SQIVND (reference sequence). Incomplete CDR3 DNA: TGTGCCAGCCGCGGGGGGGGTGATGGC. It codes for CASRGGGDG. The full CDR3 reads CASRGGGDGYTF.

Concerning this clone: The read finishes 3 residues shy of the CDR3 end, and the germline J gene is used to complete it. This chain joins TRBV19 and TRBJ2-5; 10 bases agree with TRBD2. The CDR3 loop spans 15 amino acids. Trimming took 5 bases from V and 3 from J; bases not matched to a gene: 6. In germline, CDR1 is LNHDA, CDR2 SQIVND (reference sequence). Partial CDR3 DNA: TGTGCCAGTAGTCACCAACTAGCGGGGAAAGAGACC. It specifies CASSHQLAGKET. The CDR3 in its entirety is CASSHQLAGKETQYF.

To note about this clone: The CDR3 is cut off 3 residues early in the read; its end comes from the germline J gene. The chain links TRBV7-9 to TRBJ2-7; 12 positions match TRBD2. The CDR3 totals 15 residues. Germline CDR1 and CDR2: SEHNR and FQNEAQ (reference sequence). V shed 1 base and J 5 bases; nucleotides not matched to a gene: 3. This CDR3 is CASSLVRLAGDEQYF. The CDR3 bases that were read are TGTGCCAGCAGCTTAGTCAGACTAGCGGGGGACGAG.

On this clone: The read ends 3 residues before the CDR3 terminus; that terminus is restored from the germline J gene. The rearrangement uses TRBV5-1 and TRBJ2-5; 9 bases match TRBD2. This CDR3 has 16 amino acids. Germline loops: CDR1 SGHRS, CDR2 YFSETQ. Trimming cost V 5 bases and J 5 bases; bases outside gene matches: 13. CDR3 bases read: TGCGCCAGCAGACTGGGACGCGGGGGGGATATGGAGACC. Its translation: CASRLGRGGDMET. The CDR3 as a whole reads CASRLGRGGDMETQYF.

Details on this clone: The observed sequence ends 3 residues before the CDR3 terminus, with the missing tail filled in from the germline J gene. This rearrangement joins TRBV19 to TRBJ2-2; D is tentatively TRBD1 or TRBD2 (6 bases each). The CDR3 totals 15 residues. The V gene's germline CDR1 is LNHDA and CDR2 SQIVND (reference sequence). The V end was cut by 7 bases, the J end by 6 bases, with 18 bases between. The CDR3 sequence is CASKTDYREAGELFF. Partial CDR3 DNA: TGTGCCAGTAAAACGGATTACAGGGAGGCCGGGGAG. The whole variable domain, filled in from reference TRBV19 and TRBJ2-2, reads DGGITQSPKYLFRKEGQNVTLSCEQNLNHDAMYWYRQDPGQGLRLIYYSQIVNDFQKGDIAEGYSVSREKKESFPLTVTSAQKNPTAFYLCASKTDYREAGELFFGEGSRLTVL.

Comments on this clone: From the germline J gene comes the end of the CDR3, since the read stops 3 residues before it. The V gene is TRBV4-1, the J gene TRBJ2-7, with TRBD1 matching over 11 bases. The length of the CDR3 is 16 residues. After removal of 0 bases from V and 6 bases from J, the junction contained 7 bases not matched to a gene. CDR1 and CDR2 from the germline V gene are MGHRA and YSYEKL. The DNA read from the CDR3 is TGCGCCAGCAGCCAAGAATGGGGGACAGGGGGACTCGAG. It codes for CASSQEWGTGGLE. The whole CDR3 sequence is CASSQEWGTGGLEQYF.

Turning to this clone: The read terminates 3 residues before the CDR3 end, so the remaining end is supplied by the germline J gene. The chain links TRBV18 to TRBJ1-1; TRBD1 aligns across 10 bases. The CDR3 totals 14 residues. Germline lookup yields CDR1 KGHSH and CDR2 LQKENI. V dropped 6 bases and J dropped 4; count of bases not matched to a gene: 5. Incomplete CDR3 DNA: TGTGCCAGCTCTCACGGACAGGGGGGCACTGAA. This translates into CASSHGQGGTE. The full CDR3 protein is CASSHGQGGTEAFF. Filled out from reference TRBV18 and TRBJ1-1, the complete variable domain reads NAGVMQNPRHLVRRRGQEARLRCSPMKGHSHVYWYRQLPEEGLKFMVYLQKENIIDESGMPKERFSAEFPKEGPSILRIQQVVRGDSAAYFCASSHGQGGTEAFFGQGTRLTVV.

Note on this clone: Coverage ceases 3 residues before the CDR3 finishes, and the germline J gene fills in the end. V usage is TRBV28 and J usage is TRBJ1-5; TRBD1 aligns across 12 bases. Germline-derived CDR1 and CDR2 are MDHEN and SYDVKM. V lost 5 bases and J lost 7; bases outside the gene matches: 9. The CDR3 extends over 16 amino acids. This CDR3 reads CASSLPGQGAFQPQHF. The CDR3 bases that were read are TGTGCCAGCAGTCTCCCGGGACAGGGGGCCTTCCAGCCC. Drawing the rest from reference TRBV28 and TRBJ1-5, the complete variable domain is DVKVTQSSRYLVKRTGEKVFLECVQDMDHENMFWYRQDPGLGLRLIYFSYDVKMKEKGDIPEGYSVSREKKERFSLILESASTNQTSMYLCASSLPGQGAFQPQHFGDGTRLSIL.

Remarks on this clone: The read ends 3 residues shy of where the CDR3 ends; the end is completed using the germline J gene. J is TRBJ1-3 and V is TRBV10-1; D gene unclear. V was cut by 3 bases and J by 4 bases, with 13 bases left in between. CDR3 length: 15 amino acids. Germline assignment: CDR1 WNHNN and CDR2 SYGVQD (reference sequence). Partial CDR3 DNA: TGCGCCAGCAGTGATAAGGTAGACTCGGGAAACACC. Translation: CASSDKVDSGNT. In full, the CDR3 is CASSDKVDSGNTIYF.

As for this clone: The missing CDR3 end, 3 residues past where the read stops, is filled in from the germline J gene. This sequence joins TRBV2 and TRBJ1-1; 7 positions match TRBD1. Germline V CDR1 and CDR2: SNHLY, FYNNEI. This CDR3 has 14 amino acids. V lost 5 bases, J lost 4 bases, and 7 bases stayed unmatched. CDR3 DNA (partial): TGTGCCAGCAGTTCCACAGGGGTTGGCACTGAA. Translating it yields CASSSTGVGTE. The whole CDR3 reads CASSSTGVGTEAFF. The full variable domain, in which reference TRBV2 and TRBJ1-1 provide the parts outside the CDR3, is EPEVTQTPSHQVTQMGQEVILRCVPISNHLYFYWYRQILGQKVEFLVSFYNNEISEKSEIFDDQFSVERPDGSNFTLKIRSTKLEDSAMYFCASSSTGVGTEAFFGQGTRLTVV.

To note about this clone: The read stops 3 residues short of the end of the CDR3; the missing end is completed from the germline J gene. The chain has TRBV5-4 and TRBJ2-2, with 8 positions matching TRBD1. The CDR3 covers 15 residues. V gave up 2 bases and J gave up 2 bases; unmatched junction bases: 2. Germline V lookup: CDR1 SGHNT, CDR2 YYREEE (reference sequence). The CDR3 protein is CASSLGQGNTGELFF. The covered CDR3 bases are TGTGCCAGCAGCTTAGGACAGGGTAACACCGGGGAG.

CDR3 in amino acids: CASSFGVTEAFF. The covered CDR3 bases are TGTGCCAGTAGTTTCGGTGTCACTGAA. The genes are TRBV19 and TRBJ1-1; D is uncertain. The sequence runs out 3 residues before the end of the CDR3; the remainder is reconstructed from the germline J gene. CDR3 length: 12 amino acids. V lost 5 bases to trimming and J lost 4 bases, with 8 bases between them. CDR1 is LNHDA, CDR2 SQIVND, per germline (reference sequence). The variable domain in full, completed from reference TRBV19 and TRBJ1-1, reads DGGITQSPKYLFRKEGQNVTLSCEQNLNHDAMYWYRQDPGQGLRLIYYSQIVNDFQKGDIAEGYSVSREKKESFPLTVTSAQKNPTAFYLCASSFGVTEAFFGQGTRLTVV.

Of note for this clone: With the read ending 3 residues before the CDR3 end, the germline J gene is used to fill in that end. The J gene is TRBJ1-6, the V gene TRBV29-1; the match to TRBD1 covers 8 bases. CDR1 SQVTM and CDR2 ANQGSEA come from the germline V gene. The V and J ends lost 4 bases and 7 bases, in that order; junction bases with no gene match: 6. The length of the CDR3 is 14 residues. CDR3: CSVAGTGQNSPLHF. The sequenced part of the CDR3 DNA is TGCAGCGTTGCCGGGACAGGACAAAATTCACCC.

Regarding this clone: The CDR3 goes on 3 residues after the read ends, and that part is filled in from the germline J gene. This chain links TRBV20-1 with TRBJ2-7; 9 nucleotides align to TRBD1. From germline, CDR1 is DFQATT and CDR2 SNEGSKA (reference sequence). V lost 4 bases and J lost 2; bases outside the gene matches: 6. The CDR3 sequence is 14 residues long. The CDR3 bases that were read are TGCAGTGCTATTAACACAGGGGGCGCCTACGAG. Translation gives CSAINTGGAYE. The complete CDR3 reads CSAINTGGAYEQYF.

About this clone itself: At one of its ends the junction is not consistent with the germline gene, which may arise from a read error. CDR3 bases read: TGTGCCAGCAGCCCCTCGCTGGGTCGACAAGGGACC. Translation: CASSPSLGRQGT. The whole CDR3 reads CASSPSLGRQGTQYF. The chain uses TRBV7-2 and TRBJ2-5, with no clear D. The DNA ends 3 residues before the CDR3 does, and the rest of the CDR3 is filled in from the germline J gene. The CDR3 is 15 amino acids. In germline, CDR1 is SGHTA, CDR2 FQGNSA.

Turning to this clone: The CDR3 end falls 3 residues outside the read, so it is completed with the germline J gene. The chain couples TRBV4-1 to TRBJ2-5; D unclear. This CDR3 spans 15 amino acids. V lost 0 bases to trimming and J lost 5 bases, with 13 bases between them. Germline CDR1 is MGHRA and CDR2 is YSYEKL. CDR3 region: CASSQEGLPRETQYF. The covered CDR3 bases are TGCGCCAGCAGCCAAGAGGGCCTACCCCGGGAGACC.

Comments on this clone: The read terminates 3 residues ahead of where the CDR3 ends, so the germline J gene completes it. This chain connects TRBV7-2 to TRBJ2-5; no definite D call. From germline, CDR1 is SGHTA and CDR2 FQGNSA. This CDR3 contains 14 residues. Trimming shortened V by 2 bases and J by 2 bases, and 9 bases separated the two germline ends. The DNA read from the CDR3 is TGTGCCAGCAGCTTATCCCCTGTGCAAGAGACC. Translation: CASSLSPVQET. The full CDR3 protein is CASSLSPVQETQYF. Complete variable domain (other parts from reference TRBV7-2 and TRBJ2-5): GAGVSQSPSNKVTEKGKDVELRCDPISGHTALYWYRQSLGQGLEFLIYFQGNSAPDKSGLPSDRFSAERTGGSVSTLTIQRTQQEDSAVYLCASSLSPVQETQYFGPGTRLLVL.

Remarks on this clone: The read stops 3 residues short of the end of the CDR3; the missing end is completed from the germline J gene. The rearrangement links TRBV19 to TRBJ2-1; 10 nucleotides match TRBD1. This CDR3 region has 18 residues. Germline V gene sequence: CDR1 LNHDA, CDR2 SQIVND (reference sequence). Trimming cost V 2 bases and J 0 bases; bases outside gene matches: 7. CDR3 DNA, as far as it was read: TGTGCCAGTAGTATAAGACAGGGGGCCAAACTCTCCTACAATGAG. Translated: CASSIRQGAKLSYNE. The complete CDR3 reads CASSIRQGAKLSYNEQFF.

As regards this clone: Coverage ceases 3 residues before the CDR3 finishes, and the germline J gene fills in the end. This chain uses TRBV5-1 with TRBJ2-7; TRBD2 matches at 12 bases. Germline V gene lookup returns CDR1 SGHRS and CDR2 YFSETQ. The CDR3 is 16 residues long. With 5 bases clipped from V and 1 base from J, the junction kept 7 bases outside the gene matches. The DNA read from the CDR3 is TGCGCCAGCAGGCCTACTAGCGGGGGGTTTTCCTACGAG. It is translated as CASRPTSGGFSYE. Given in full, the CDR3 is CASRPTSGGFSYEQYF.

About this clone itself: Read coverage stops 3 residues before the CDR3 terminus; the germline J gene supplies the remainder. The chain combines TRBV20-1 with TRBJ2-5; 10 bases fit TRBD2. CDR1 and CDR2 from the germline V gene are DFQATT and SNEGSKA (reference sequence). The CDR3 runs 18 residues. Unmatched junction bases numbered 11, after V lost 0 bases and J lost 1 base. CDR3 bases read: TGCAGTGCTAGAGATCACCGTCAGCTAGCGGGGGCCCAAGAGACC. It codes for CSARDHRQLAGAQET. The entire CDR3 reads CSARDHRQLAGAQETQYF.

Note on this clone: The read ends 3 residues before the CDR3 terminus; that terminus is restored from the germline J gene. The rearrangement links TRBV14 to TRBJ1-4; D is ambiguous. This CDR3 spans 15 amino acids. V lost 0 bases to trimming and J lost 8 bases, with 13 bases between them. Germline V CDR1 and CDR2: SGHDN, FVKESK. The CDR3: CASSQDKPQREKLFF. The CDR3 DNA, read in part, is TGTGCCAGCAGCCAAGACAAACCCCAGCGGGAAAAA.

About this clone itself: The DNA ends 3 residues before the CDR3 does, and the rest of the CDR3 is filled in from the germline J gene. The V call is TRBV5-1, the J call TRBJ1-6, with D hard to call. Trimming pared 4 bases from V and 9 bases from J, leaving 11 bases between. Germline values: CDR1 SGHRS, CDR2 YFSETQ. The CDR3 consists of 13 residues. The CDR3 loop reads CASSLRHLSPLHF. The sequenced part of the CDR3 DNA is TGCGCCAGCAGCCTTCGACACCTTTCACCC.

To note about this clone: The DNA ends 3 residues before the CDR3 does, and the rest of the CDR3 is filled in from the germline J gene. The V and J genes are TRBV2 and TRBJ2-5, with 13 nucleotides matching TRBD2. Germline CDR1 SNHLY, CDR2 FYNNEI. J lost 5 bases, V lost 6 bases, and 12 bases had no gene match. The CDR3 totals 17 residues. The CDR3 DNA, read in part, is TGTGCCAGCAGCCTTACTAGCGGGGGGGCTAGTAGGGAGACC. Encoded protein: CASSLTSGGASRET. The full CDR3 is CASSLTSGGASRETQYF.

As concerns this clone: The read gets to within 3 residues of the CDR3 end, and the germline J gene fills in the rest. The gene calls are TRBV13 and TRBJ1-2; 8 positions match TRBD1. Trimming cost V 4 bases and J 3 bases; bases outside gene matches: 4. This CDR3 comprises 14 residues. The germline V gene encodes CDR1 PRHDT and CDR2 FYEKMQ (reference sequence). CDR3 sequence reads: CASSSRDRYYGYTF. Incomplete CDR3 DNA: TGTGCCAGCAGCTCCCGGGACAGGTACTATGGC.

To note about this clone: Sequencing ends 3 residues short of the CDR3 end; the germline J gene provides the rest. The V gene is TRBV10-2, the J gene TRBJ2-2; TRBD2 matches at 11 bases. Looked up from germline, CDR1 is WSHSY and CDR2 is SAAADI. Trimming at V came to 5 bases and at J to 7 bases, leaving 6 bases not matched to a gene. The CDR3 length is 15 residues. CDR3 DNA (partial): TGCGCCAGCAGTCCAACTAGCGGGGGAATCGGGGAG. Translated: CASSPTSGGIGE. The entire CDR3 protein is CASSPTSGGIGELFF.

As for this clone: The sequenced fragment ends 3 residues before the CDR3 boundary, so the rest is inferred from the germline J gene. The chain combines TRBV19 with TRBJ2-1; 7 bases are a match to TRBD2. Trimming cost V 5 bases and J 4 bases; bases outside gene matches: 8. Germline V gene lookup returns CDR1 LNHDA and CDR2 SQIVND (reference sequence). The CDR3 has 15 residues. The CDR3 sequence is CASSAPGLDYNEQFF. CDR3 bases read: TGTGCCAGTAGTGCCCCCGGACTAGATTACAATGAG.

Worth noting for this clone: The observed sequence ends 3 residues before the CDR3 terminus, with the missing tail filled in from the germline J gene. This chain links TRBV27 with TRBJ2-5; 9 positions match TRBD2. J gave up 3 bases and V 2 bases, and 4 bases lay outside the gene matches. This CDR3 spans 15 amino acids. Germline V lookup: CDR1 MNHEY, CDR2 SMNVEV (reference sequence). The CDR3 DNA, read in part, is TGTGCCAGCAGTTTAATAGCGGGGGCTAAAGAGACC. Translated, it gives CASSLIAGAKET. The entire CDR3 is CASSLIAGAKETQYF.

Comments on this clone: Read coverage stops 3 residues before the CDR3 terminus; the germline J gene supplies the remainder. The rearrangement uses TRBV2 and TRBJ2-1; no firm D call. Trimming took off 6 bases at V and 4 bases at J, with 10 bases between the two ends. Germline V lookup: CDR1 SNHLY, CDR2 FYNNEI. The CDR3 has 13 amino acids. CDR3 loop: CASSLNAYNEQFF. CDR3 DNA, as far as it was read: TGTGCCAGCAGCCTCAATGCGTACAATGAG.

As concerns this clone: The read falls 3 residues short of the CDR3 end, and the missing part is taken from the germline J gene. This chain connects TRBV19 to TRBJ1-2; D might be TRBD1 (5 bases). V was trimmed by 7 bases and J by 4 bases, leaving 19 bases between them. Germline CDR1 reads LNHDA; CDR2 reads SQIVND (reference sequence). The CDR3 is 15 residues long. CDR3 DNA, as far as it was read: TGTGCCAGTATCTCTCCGGGAGCAGGGTCCTATGGC. As protein: CASISPGAGSYG. The whole CDR3 reads CASISPGAGSYGYTF. Based on the CDR3 plus reference TRBV19 and TRBJ1-2, the full variable domain is DGGITQSPKYLFRKEGQNVTLSCEQNLNHDAMYWYRQDPGQGLRLIYYSQIVNDFQKGDIAEGYSVSREKKESFPLTVTSAQKNPTAFYLCASISPGAGSYGYTFGSGTRLTVV.